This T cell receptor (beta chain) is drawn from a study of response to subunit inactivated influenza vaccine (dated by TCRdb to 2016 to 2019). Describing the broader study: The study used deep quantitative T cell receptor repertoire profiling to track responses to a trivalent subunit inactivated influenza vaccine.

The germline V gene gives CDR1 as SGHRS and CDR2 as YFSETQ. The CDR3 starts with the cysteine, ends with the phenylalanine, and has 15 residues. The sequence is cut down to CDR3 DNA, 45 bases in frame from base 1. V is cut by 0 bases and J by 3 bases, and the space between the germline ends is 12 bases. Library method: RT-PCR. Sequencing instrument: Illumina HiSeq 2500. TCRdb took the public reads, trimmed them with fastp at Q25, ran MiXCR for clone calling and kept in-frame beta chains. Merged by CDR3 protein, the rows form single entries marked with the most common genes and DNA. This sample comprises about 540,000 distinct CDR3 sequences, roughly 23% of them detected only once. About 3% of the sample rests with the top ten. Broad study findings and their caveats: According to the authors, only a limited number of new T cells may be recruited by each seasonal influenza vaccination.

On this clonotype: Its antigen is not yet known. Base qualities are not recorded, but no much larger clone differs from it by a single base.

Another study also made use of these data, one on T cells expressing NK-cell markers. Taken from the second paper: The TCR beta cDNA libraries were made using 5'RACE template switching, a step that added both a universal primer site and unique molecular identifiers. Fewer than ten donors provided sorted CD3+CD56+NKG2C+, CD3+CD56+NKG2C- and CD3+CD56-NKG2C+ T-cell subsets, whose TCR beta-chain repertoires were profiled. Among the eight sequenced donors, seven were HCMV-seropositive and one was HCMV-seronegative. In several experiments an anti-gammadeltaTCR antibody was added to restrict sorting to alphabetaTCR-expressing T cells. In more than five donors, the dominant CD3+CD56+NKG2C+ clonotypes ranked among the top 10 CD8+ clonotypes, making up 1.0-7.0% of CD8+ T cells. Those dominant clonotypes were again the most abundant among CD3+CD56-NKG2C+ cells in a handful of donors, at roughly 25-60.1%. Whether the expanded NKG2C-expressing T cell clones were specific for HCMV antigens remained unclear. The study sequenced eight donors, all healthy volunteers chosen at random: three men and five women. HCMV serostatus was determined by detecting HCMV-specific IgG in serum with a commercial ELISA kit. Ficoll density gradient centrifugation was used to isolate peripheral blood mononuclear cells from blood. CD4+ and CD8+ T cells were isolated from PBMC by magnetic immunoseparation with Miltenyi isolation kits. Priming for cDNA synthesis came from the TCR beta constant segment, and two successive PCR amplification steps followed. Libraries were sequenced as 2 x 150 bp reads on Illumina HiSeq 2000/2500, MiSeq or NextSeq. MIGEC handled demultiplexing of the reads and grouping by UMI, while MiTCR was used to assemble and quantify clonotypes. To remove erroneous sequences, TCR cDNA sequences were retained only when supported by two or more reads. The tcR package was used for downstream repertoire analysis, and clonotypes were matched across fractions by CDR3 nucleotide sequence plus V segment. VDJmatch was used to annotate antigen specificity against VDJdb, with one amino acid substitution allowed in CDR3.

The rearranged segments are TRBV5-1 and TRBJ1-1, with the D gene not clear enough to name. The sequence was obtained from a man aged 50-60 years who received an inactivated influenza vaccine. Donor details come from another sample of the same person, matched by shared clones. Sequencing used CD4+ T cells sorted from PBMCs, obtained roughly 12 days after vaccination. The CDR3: CASSLDLAKYTEAFF. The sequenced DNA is TGCGCCAGCAGCTTGGATCTAGCGAAATACACTGAAGCTTTCTTT.